This T cell receptor (beta chain) was obtained from a study of T cell repertoires in cytomegalovirus infection. In the study overall: A matching HLA type, together with CMV infection, was signaled by public TCR beta signatures. Study-wide results and caveats: The ex vivo response was dominated by HLA-C-restricted CMV-specific TCR beta clonotypes.

MiXCR, run by TCRdb on the reads, gives a single entry per CDR3 protein. The data hold around 350,000 distinct CDR3 sequences, with around 18% observed a single time. Germline V CDR1 and CDR2: SEHNR, FQNEAQ (reference sequence). With 0 bases clipped from V and 1 base from J, the junction kept 2 bases outside the gene matches. CDR3 length: 16 residues. This clonotype was recorded many times. Its antigen is not identified. The material sequenced was PBMCs. The sequence was obtained from a human donor in good health (CMV status not recorded). Some clones in this sample may be carry-over from other donors' samples. The rearrangement joins TRBV7-9 to TRBJ2-2, with 7 bases matching TRBD1. CDR3 loop: CASSLAWTGNTGELFF. In DNA form, the CDR3 reads TGTGCCAGCAGCTTAGCGTGGACAGGGAACACCGGGGAGCTGTTTTTT.